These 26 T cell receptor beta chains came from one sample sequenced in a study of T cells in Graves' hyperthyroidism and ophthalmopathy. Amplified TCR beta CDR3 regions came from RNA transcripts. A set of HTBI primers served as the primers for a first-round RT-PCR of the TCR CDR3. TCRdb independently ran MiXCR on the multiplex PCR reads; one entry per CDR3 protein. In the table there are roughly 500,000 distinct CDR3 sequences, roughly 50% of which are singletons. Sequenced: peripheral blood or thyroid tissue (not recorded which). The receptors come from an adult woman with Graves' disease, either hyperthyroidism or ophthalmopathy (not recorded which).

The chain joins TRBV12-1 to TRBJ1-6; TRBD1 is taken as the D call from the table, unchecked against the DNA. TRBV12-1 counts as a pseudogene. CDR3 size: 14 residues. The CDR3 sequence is CASSGDIRNSPLHF. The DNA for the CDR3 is TGTGCCAGCAGCGGGGACATCCGGAATTCACCCCTCCACTTT.

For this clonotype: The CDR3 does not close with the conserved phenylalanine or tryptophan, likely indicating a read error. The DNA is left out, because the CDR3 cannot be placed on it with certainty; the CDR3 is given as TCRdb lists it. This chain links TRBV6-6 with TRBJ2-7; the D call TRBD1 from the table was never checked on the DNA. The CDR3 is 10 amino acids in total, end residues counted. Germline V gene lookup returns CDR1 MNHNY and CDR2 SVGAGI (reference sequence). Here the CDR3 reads CASSYPPIAG.

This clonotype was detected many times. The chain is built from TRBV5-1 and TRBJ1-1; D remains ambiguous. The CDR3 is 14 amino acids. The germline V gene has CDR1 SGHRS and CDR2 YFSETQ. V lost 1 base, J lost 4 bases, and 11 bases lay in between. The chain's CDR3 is CASSLFMVGTEAFF. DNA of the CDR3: TGCGCCAGCAGCTTGTTCATGGTTGGCACTGAAGCTTTCTTT.

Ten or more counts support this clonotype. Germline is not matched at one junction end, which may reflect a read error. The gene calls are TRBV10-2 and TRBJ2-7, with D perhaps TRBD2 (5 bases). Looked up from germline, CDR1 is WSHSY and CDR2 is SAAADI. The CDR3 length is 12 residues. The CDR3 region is CASSTGSYEQYF. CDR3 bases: TGTGCCAGCAGTACGGGGAGCTACGAGCAGTACTTC.

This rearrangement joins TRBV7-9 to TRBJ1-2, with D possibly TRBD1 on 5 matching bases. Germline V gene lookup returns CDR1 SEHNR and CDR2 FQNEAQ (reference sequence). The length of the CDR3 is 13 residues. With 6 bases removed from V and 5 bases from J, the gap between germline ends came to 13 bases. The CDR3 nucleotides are TGTGCCAGCAGAGGGGCTATGGGTTATGGCTACACCTTC. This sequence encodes CASRGAMGYGYTF. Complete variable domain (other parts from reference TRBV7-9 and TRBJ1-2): DTGVSQNPRHKITKRGQNVTFRCDPISEHNRLYWYRQTLGQGPEFLTYFQNEAQLEKSRLLSDRFSAERPKGSFSTLEIQRTEQGDSAMYLCASRGAMGYGYTFGSGTRLTVV.

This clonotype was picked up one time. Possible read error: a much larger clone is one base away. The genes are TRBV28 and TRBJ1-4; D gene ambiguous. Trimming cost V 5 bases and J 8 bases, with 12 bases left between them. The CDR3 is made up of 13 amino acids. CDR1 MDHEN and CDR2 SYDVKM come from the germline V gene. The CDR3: CASSRIIREKLFF. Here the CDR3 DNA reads TGTGCCAGCAGTCGAATAATCAGGGAAAAACTGTTTTTT.

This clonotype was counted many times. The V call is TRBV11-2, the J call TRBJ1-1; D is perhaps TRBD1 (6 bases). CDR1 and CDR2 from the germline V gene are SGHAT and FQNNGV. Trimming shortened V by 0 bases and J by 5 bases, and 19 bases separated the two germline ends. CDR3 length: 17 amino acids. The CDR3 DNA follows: TGTGCCAGCAGCTTAGATCGACTTCTGGGAGGGGGAACTGAAGCTTTCTTT. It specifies CASSLDRLLGGGTEAFF.

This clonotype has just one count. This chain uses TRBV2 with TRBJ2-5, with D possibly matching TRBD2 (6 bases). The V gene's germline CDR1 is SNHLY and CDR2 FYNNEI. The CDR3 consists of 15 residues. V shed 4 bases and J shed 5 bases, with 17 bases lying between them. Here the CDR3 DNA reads TGTGCCAGCAGTGCGGGGGTGCCGGGACGGGAGACCCAGTACTTC. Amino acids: CASSAGVPGRETQYF.

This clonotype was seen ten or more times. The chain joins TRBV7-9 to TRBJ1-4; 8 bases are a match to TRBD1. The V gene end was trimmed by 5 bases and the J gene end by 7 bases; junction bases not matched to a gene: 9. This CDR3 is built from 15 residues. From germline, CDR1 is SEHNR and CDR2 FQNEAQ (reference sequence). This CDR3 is CASSLIQGGREKLFF. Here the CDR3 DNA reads TGTGCCAGCAGCCTGATACAGGGGGGTCGTGAAAAACTGTTTTTT. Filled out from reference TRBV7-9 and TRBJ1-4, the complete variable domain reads DTGVSQNPRHKITKRGQNVTFRCDPISEHNRLYWYRQTLGQGPEFLTYFQNEAQLEKSRLLSDRFSAERPKGSFSTLEIQRTEQGDSAMYLCASSLIQGGREKLFFGSGTQLSVL.

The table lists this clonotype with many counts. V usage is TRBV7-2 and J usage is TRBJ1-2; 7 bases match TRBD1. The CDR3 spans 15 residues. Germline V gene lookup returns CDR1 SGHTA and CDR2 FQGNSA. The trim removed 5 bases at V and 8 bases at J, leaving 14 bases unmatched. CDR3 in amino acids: CASSPGGVEARGYTF. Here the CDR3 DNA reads TGTGCCAGCAGCCCAGGGGGGGTAGAAGCCAGAGGCTACACCTTC.

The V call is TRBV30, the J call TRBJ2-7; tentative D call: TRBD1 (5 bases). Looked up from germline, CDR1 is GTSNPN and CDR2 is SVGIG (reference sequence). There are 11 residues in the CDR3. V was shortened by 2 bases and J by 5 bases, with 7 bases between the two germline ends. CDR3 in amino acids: CAWSSGNEQYF. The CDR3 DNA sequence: TGTGCCTGGAGTTCAGGGAACGAGCAGTACTTC. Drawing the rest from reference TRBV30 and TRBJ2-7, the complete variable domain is SQTIHQWPATLVQPVGSPLSLECTVEGTSNPNLYWYRQAAGRGLQLLFYSVGIGQISSEVPQNLSASRPQDRQFILSSKKLLLSDSGFYLCAWSSGNEQYFGPGTRLTVT.

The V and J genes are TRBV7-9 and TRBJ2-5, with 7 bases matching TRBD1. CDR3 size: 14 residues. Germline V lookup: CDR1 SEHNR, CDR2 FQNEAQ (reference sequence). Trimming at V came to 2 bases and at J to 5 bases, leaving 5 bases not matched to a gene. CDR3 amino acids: CASSLRGLRETQYF. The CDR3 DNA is TGTGCCAGCAGCTTAAGGGGGCTTCGGGAGACCCAGTACTTC.

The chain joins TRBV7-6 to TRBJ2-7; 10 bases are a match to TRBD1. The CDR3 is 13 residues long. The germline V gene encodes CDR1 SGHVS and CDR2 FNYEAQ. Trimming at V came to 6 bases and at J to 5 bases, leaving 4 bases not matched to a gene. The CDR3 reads CASRRDRGHEQYF. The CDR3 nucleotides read TGTGCCAGCAGGCGGGACAGGGGACACGAGCAGTACTTC.

The CDR3 DNA reads as TGTGCCAGCAGCCCCGGGACAGGTTTCAATCAGCCCCAGCATTTT. It is translated as CASSPGTGFNQPQHF. The V call is TRBV12-3 or TRBV12-4, the J call TRBJ1-5; 8 bases agree with TRBD1. This CDR3 is 15 amino acids long. Germline trimming cut 6 bases from V and 3 bases from J; bases unmatched to any gene: 7.

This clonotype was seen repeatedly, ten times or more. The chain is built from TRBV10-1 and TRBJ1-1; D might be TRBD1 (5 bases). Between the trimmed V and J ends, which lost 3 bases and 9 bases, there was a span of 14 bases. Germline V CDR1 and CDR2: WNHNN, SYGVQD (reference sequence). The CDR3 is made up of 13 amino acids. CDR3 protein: CASSDNVGVKAFF. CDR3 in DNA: TGCGCCAGCAGTGATAACGTGGGGGTAAAAGCTTTCTTT.

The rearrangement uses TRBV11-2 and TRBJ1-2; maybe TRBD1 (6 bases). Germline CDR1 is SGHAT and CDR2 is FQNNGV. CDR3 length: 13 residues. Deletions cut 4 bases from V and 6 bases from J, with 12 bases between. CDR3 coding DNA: TGTGCCAGCAGCTCCGAGGGGGGACATGGCTACACCTTC. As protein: CASSSEGGHGYTF.

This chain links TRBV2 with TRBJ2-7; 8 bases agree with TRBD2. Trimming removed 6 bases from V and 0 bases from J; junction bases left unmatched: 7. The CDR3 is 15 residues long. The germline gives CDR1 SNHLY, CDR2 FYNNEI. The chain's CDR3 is CASSALAETSYEQYF. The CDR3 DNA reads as TGTGCCAGCAGCGCACTAGCGGAGACCTCCTACGAGCAGTACTTC.

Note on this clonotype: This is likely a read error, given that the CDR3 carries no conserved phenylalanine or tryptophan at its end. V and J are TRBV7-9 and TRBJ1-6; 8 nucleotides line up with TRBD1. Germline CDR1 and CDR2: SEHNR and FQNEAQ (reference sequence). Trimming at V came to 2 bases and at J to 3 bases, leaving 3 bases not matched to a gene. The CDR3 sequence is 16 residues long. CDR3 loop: CASSLTQGDYNSPLHL. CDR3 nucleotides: TGTGCCAGCAGCTTAACACAGGGGGACTATAATTCACCCCTCCACCTT.

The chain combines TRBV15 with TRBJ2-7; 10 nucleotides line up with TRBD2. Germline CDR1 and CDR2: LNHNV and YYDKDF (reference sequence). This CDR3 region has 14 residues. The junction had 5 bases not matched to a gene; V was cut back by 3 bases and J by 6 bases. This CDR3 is CATSSWGLAFEQYF. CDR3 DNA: TGTGCCACCAGCAGCTGGGGACTAGCGTTCGAGCAGTACTTC.

The CDR3 nucleotides read TGCGCCAGCAGCGTCCGAGGACAGGGGGCTAATACGCAGTATTTT. Translated, it gives CASSVRGQGANTQYF. This chain uses TRBV5-1 with TRBJ2-3; TRBD1 aligns across 11 bases. Germline lookup yields CDR1 SGHRS and CDR2 YFSETQ. The CDR3 is 15 amino acids. The V and J ends lost 4 bases and 7 bases, in that order; junction bases with no gene match: 8.

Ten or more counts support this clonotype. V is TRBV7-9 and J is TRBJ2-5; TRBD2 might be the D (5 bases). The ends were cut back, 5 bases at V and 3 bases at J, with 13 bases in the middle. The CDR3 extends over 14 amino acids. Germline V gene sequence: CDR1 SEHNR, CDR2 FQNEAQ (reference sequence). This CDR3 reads CASSPHSREETQYF. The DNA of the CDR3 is TGTGCCAGCAGCCCCCATTCGAGGGAAGAGACCCAGTACTTC.

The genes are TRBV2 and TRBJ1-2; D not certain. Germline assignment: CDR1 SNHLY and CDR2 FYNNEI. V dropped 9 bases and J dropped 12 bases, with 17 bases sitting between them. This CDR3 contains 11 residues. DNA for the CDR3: TGTGCCAGTCATCGGGATCCTGGAAACACCTTC. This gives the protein CASHRDPGNTF.

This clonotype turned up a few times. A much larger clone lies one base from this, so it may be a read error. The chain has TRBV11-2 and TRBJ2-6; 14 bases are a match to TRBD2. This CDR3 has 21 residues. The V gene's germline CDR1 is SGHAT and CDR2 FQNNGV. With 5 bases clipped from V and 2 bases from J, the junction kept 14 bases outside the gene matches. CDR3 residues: CASSRLAGGKVAGPGANVLTF. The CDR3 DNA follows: TGTGCCAGCAGCCGACTAGCGGGAGGGAAAGTCGCTGGCCCTGGGGCCAACGTCCTGACTTTC.

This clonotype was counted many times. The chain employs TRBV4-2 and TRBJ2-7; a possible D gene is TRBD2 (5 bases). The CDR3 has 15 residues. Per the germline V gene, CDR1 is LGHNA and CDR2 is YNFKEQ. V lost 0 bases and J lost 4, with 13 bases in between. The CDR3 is CASSQDKREGYEQYF. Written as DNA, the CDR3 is TGTGCCAGCAGCCAAGATAAACGGGAAGGGTACGAGCAGTACTTC.

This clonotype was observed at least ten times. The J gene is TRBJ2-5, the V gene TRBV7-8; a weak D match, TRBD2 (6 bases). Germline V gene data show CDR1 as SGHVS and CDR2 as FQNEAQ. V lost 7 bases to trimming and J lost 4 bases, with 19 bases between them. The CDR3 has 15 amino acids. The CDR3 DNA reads TGTGCCAGCACCGATGAGACTAGTCGGGGAGAGACCCAGTACTTC. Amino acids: CASTDETSRGETQYF.

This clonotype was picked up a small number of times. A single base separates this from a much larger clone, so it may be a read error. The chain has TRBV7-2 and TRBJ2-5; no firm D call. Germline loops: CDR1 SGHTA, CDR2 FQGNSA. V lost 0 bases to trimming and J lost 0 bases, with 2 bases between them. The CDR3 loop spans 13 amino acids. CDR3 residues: CASSLANQETQYF. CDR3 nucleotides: TGTGCCAGCAGCTTAGCAAACCAAGAGACCCAGTACTTC.